Below, 27 T cell receptor beta chains from the same sample are listed, as sequenced in a study of CD8 T cells in ankylosing spondylitis. TCRdb redid the calling of the 5' RACE reads with MiXCR, one entry per CDR3 protein. The sample consists of fewer than 400,000 distinct CDR3 sequences, roughly 14% of them appearing once. The sample comprised blood, either unsorted or a sorted T cell fraction (not recorded which). The receptors originated from a male donor with ankylosing spondylitis or in good health (not recorded which).

This clonotype was seen at least ten times. This chain joins TRBV7-9 and TRBJ1-6; D gene uncertain. Trimming stripped 2 bases from V and 0 bases from J, with 8 bases between. CDR3 length: 16 amino acids. From germline, CDR1 is SEHNR and CDR2 FQNEAQ (reference sequence). CDR3 loop: CASSLSRSSYNSPLHF. For the CDR3, the DNA is TGTGCCAGCAGCTTATCCAGGAGCTCCTATAATTCACCCCTCCACTTT. Full variable domain (missing parts from reference TRBV7-9 and TRBJ1-6): DTGVSQNPRHKITKRGQNVTFRCDPISEHNRLYWYRQTLGQGPEFLTYFQNEAQLEKSRLLSDRFSAERPKGSFSTLEIQRTEQGDSAMYLCASSLSRSSYNSPLHFGNGTRLTVT.

The CDR3 nucleotides read TGCGCCAGCAGCCAAGATCGCGGCGGGGCGGTATACGAGCAGTACTTC. This translates into CASSQDRGGAVYEQYF. The chain employs TRBV4-1 and TRBJ2-7; D perhaps matches TRBD2 (6 bases). CDR3 size: 16 residues. Deletions cut 0 bases from V and 4 bases from J, with 16 bases between. Germline CDR1 is MGHRA and CDR2 is YSYEKL.

This clonotype has more than one count but fewer than ten. V gene TRBV6-1 combines with J gene TRBJ1-2; perhaps TRBD1 as D (6 bases). Germline CDR1 reads MNHNS; CDR2 reads SASEGT. The CDR3 covers 13 residues. The V and J ends lost 7 bases and 4 bases respectively, with 13 bases between them. The CDR3 loop reads CASTRAGAYGYTF. DNA of the CDR3: TGTGCCAGCACCCGAGCAGGGGCCTATGGCTACACCTTC.

The chain employs TRBV5-6 and TRBJ2-3, with D possibly TRBD2 on 6 matching bases. Trimming removed 0 bases at V and 4 bases at J, with 12 bases between. This CDR3 is built from 15 residues. Germline CDR1 SGHDT, CDR2 YYEEEE. CDR3 sequence: CASSLVGGSADTQYF. In nucleotides, the CDR3 is TGTGCCAGCAGCTTGGTTGGAGGGTCGGCAGATACGCAGTATTTT.

This clonotype was observed at least ten times. V is TRBV10-3 and J is TRBJ1-2, with D maybe TRBD1 (6 bases). The V gene's germline CDR1 is ENHRY and CDR2 SYGVKD. Trimming removed 2 bases at V and 6 bases at J, with 10 bases between. This CDR3 has 13 residues. CDR3 DNA: TGTGCCATCAGTGAGATAAACAGGGATGGCTACACCTTC. Protein: CAISEINRDGYTF.

This clonotype was recorded a few times. This sequence joins TRBV6-1 and TRBJ1-1; perhaps TRBD1 as D (5 bases). V lost 6 bases and J lost 6, with 17 bases in between. CDR3 length: 14 residues. In germline, CDR1 is MNHNS, CDR2 SASEGT. The CDR3 loop reads CASRRPDTSAEAFF. CDR3 nucleotide sequence: TGTGCCAGCAGACGACCGGACACTAGCGCTGAAGCTTTCTTT.

The chain uses TRBV20-1 and TRBJ2-3; 15 nucleotides align to TRBD2. CDR1 and CDR2 (germline): DFQATT, SNEGSKA (reference sequence). Losses at the gene ends were 2 bases for V and 5 bases for J; bases not matched to a gene: 8. The CDR3 is made up of 17 amino acids. The CDR3 nucleotides read TGCAGTGCTAGAAGGGGACTAGCGGGAGGTCTGGGAGATACGCAGTATTTT. Amino acid sequence: CSARRGLAGGLGDTQYF.

This chain links TRBV20-1 with TRBJ2-3; 8 bases map to TRBD2. V gave up 3 bases and J gave up 2 bases; unmatched junction bases: 7. CDR3 length: 15 amino acids. Looked up from germline, CDR1 is DFQATT and CDR2 is SNEGSKA (reference sequence). CDR3 sequence reads: CSASARAGDTDTQYF. CDR3 nucleotide sequence: TGCAGTGCTAGCGCTCGAGCGGGAGACACAGATACGCAGTATTTT.

This chain joins TRBV19 and TRBJ1-6; a possible D gene is TRBD1 (5 bases). CDR3 length equals 14 residues. V was trimmed by 3 bases and J by 6 bases, leaving 9 bases between them. Germline CDR1 LNHDA, CDR2 SQIVND (reference sequence). The DNA for the CDR3 is TGTGCCAGTAGTATGGGGCTTATTAATTCACCCCTCCACTTT. Translation gives CASSMGLINSPLHF.

The V call is TRBV12-3 or TRBV12-4, the J call TRBJ1-1; D may be TRBD1 (5 bases). V lost 6 bases and J lost 1, with 12 bases in between. The CDR3 consists of 14 residues. CDR3 sequence: CASREQETNTEAFF. DNA for the CDR3: TGTGCCAGCAGGGAACAGGAGACGAACACTGAAGCTTTCTTT.

This clonotype was detected only a few times. The V and J genes are TRBV11-2 and TRBJ2-2; 9 bases are shared with TRBD2. Germline V gene sequence: CDR1 SGHAT, CDR2 FQNNGV. V shed 0 bases and J 6 bases; nucleotides not matched to a gene: 5. The CDR3 consists of 16 residues. Written as DNA, the CDR3 is TGTGCCAGCAGCTTAGACGGCTTAGCGGGGGCCGGGGAGCTGTTTTTT. It codes for CASSLDGLAGAGELFF. Full variable domain (missing parts from reference TRBV11-2 and TRBJ2-2): EAGVAQSPRYKIIEKRQSVAFWCNPISGHATLYWYQQILGQGPKLLIQFQNNGVVDDSQLPKDRFSAERLKGVDSTLKIQPAKLEDSAVYLCASSLDGLAGAGELFFGEGSRLTVL.

The chain uses TRBV11-2 and TRBJ2-3; unclear D gene. The CDR3 totals 14 residues. The germline V gene has CDR1 SGHAT and CDR2 FQNNGV. The V gene lost 0 bases and the J gene lost 6 bases, with 10 bases spanning the gap. CDR3 sequence: CASSLDQVWDTQYF. The CDR3 coding sequence is TGTGCCAGCAGCTTAGATCAGGTCTGGGATACGCAGTATTTT.

This clonotype has more than one count but fewer than ten. The rearrangement joins TRBV5-1 to TRBJ1-2; TRBD1 is a possible D gene (5 bases). The V gene's germline CDR1 is SGHRS and CDR2 YFSETQ. V was cut by 6 bases and J by 8 bases, with 20 bases left in between. There are 14 residues in the CDR3. CDR3 loop: CASTDGGDWGGYTF. The DNA for the CDR3 is TGCGCCAGCACCGACGGAGGGGACTGGGGAGGCTACACCTTC. Supplemented by reference TRBV5-1 and TRBJ1-2, the full variable domain reads KAGVTQTPRYLIKTRGQQVTLSCSPISGHRSVSWYQQTPGQGLQFLFEYFSETQRNKGNFPGRFSGRQFSNSRSEMNVSTLELGDSALYLCASTDGGDWGGYTFGSGTRLTVV.

CDR3 region: CATSRGREETQYF. DNA for the CDR3: TGTGCCACCAGCAGAGGAAGAGAAGAGACCCAGTACTTC. The chain uses TRBV15 and TRBJ2-5; D call uncertain. Trimming shortened V by 1 base and J by 3 bases, and 6 bases separated the two germline ends. The CDR3 runs 13 residues. From germline, CDR1 is LNHNV and CDR2 YYDKDF (reference sequence).

This clonotype has a handful of counts. DNA for the CDR3: TGTGCCAGCAGCGACCCCAACATAGATACGCAGTATTTT. Amino acids: CASSDPNIDTQYF. The V call is TRBV7-8, the J call TRBJ2-3; D is unclear. The CDR3 has 13 amino acids. The V gene lost 5 bases and the J gene lost 5 bases, with 11 bases spanning the gap. Germline values: CDR1 SGHVS, CDR2 FQNEAQ.

This clonotype came up a few times. The V gene is TRBV12-3 or TRBV12-4, the J gene TRBJ2-3, with TRBD2 matching over 9 bases. Trimming cost V 4 bases and J 5 bases; bases outside gene matches: 25. The CDR3 is made up of 21 amino acids. CDR3: CASSSLGIAGVGGGLVDTQYF. CDR3 DNA: TGTGCCAGCAGTTCCCTTGGGATAGCGGGAGTCGGGGGGGGTCTAGTAGATACGCAGTATTTT.

This chain uses TRBV12-3 or TRBV12-4 with TRBJ1-1, with 7 bases aligning to TRBD1. With 6 bases clipped from V and 5 bases from J, the junction kept 12 bases outside the gene matches. This CDR3 is built from 15 residues. For the CDR3, the DNA is TGTGCCAGCAGAACCCTGACAGGGACGGAGACTGAAGCTTTCTTT. It codes for CASRTLTGTETEAFF.

This clonotype was seen repeatedly, ten times or more. This chain uses TRBV6-1 with TRBJ2-6, with a weak D call TRBD1 (6 bases). CDR3 length: 18 residues. The germline gives CDR1 MNHNS, CDR2 SASEGT. Between the trimmed V and J ends, which lost 0 bases and 0 bases, there was a span of 12 bases. Here the CDR3 DNA reads TGTGCCAGCAGTGAAGCGGGACACTTGAGCTCTGGGGCCAACGTCCTGACTTTC. The encoded protein is CASSEAGHLSSGANVLTF.

The chain couples TRBV12-3 or TRBV12-4 to TRBJ2-2, with D possibly matching TRBD2 (7 bases). CDR3 length: 15 amino acids. Between the trimmed V and J ends, which lost 4 bases and 4 bases, there was a span of 13 bases. The CDR3 reads CASSSQGGGTGELFF. CDR3 DNA: TGTGCCAGCAGTTCCCAGGGAGGGGGCACCGGGGAGCTGTTTTTT.

The chain recombines TRBV5-1 with TRBJ2-1; tentatively, D is TRBD2 (5 bases). The CDR3 consists of 13 residues. In germline, CDR1 is SGHRS, CDR2 YFSETQ. V was shortened by 1 base and J by 9 bases, with 11 bases between the two germline ends. CDR3 sequence (DNA): TGCGCCAGCAGCTTGTCCCTAGCCAGTGAGCAGTTCTTC. This encodes CASSLSLASEQFF. The full variable domain, completed using reference TRBV5-1 and TRBJ2-1, is KAGVTQTPRYLIKTRGQQVTLSCSPISGHRSVSWYQQTPGQGLQFLFEYFSETQRNKGNFPGRFSGRQFSNSRSEMNVSTLELGDSALYLCASSLSLASEQFFGPGTRLTVL.

The rearrangement joins TRBV10-3 to TRBJ2-7; 10 bases match TRBD2. CDR1 is ENHRY, CDR2 SYGVKD, per germline. Unmatched junction bases numbered 12, after V lost 11 bases and J lost 5 bases. This CDR3 has 14 residues. For the CDR3, the DNA is TGTGCCTCCGGGGCGGCTAGCGGGGGCAACGAGCAGTACTTC. Protein sequence: CASGAASGGNEQYF.

The J gene is TRBJ2-5, the V gene TRBV29-1; D is unclear. The V and J ends lost 4 bases and 5 bases respectively, with 20 bases between them. The CDR3 is made up of 15 amino acids. CDR1 and CDR2 (germline): SQVTM, ANQGSEA. The CDR3 coding sequence is TGCAGCGTTGTAGGTACCTCGGCGAGCGTCGAGACCCAGTACTTC. It translates to CSVVGTSASVETQYF.

This clonotype was seen ten or more times. V and J are TRBV12-3 or TRBV12-4 and TRBJ2-7, with TRBD1 matching 8 bases. V was pared by 5 bases and J by 3 bases, with 9 bases of the junction left unmatched. The CDR3 loop spans 15 amino acids. The chain's CDR3 is CASSSPRTGNYEQYF. In nucleotides, the CDR3 is TGTGCCAGCAGTAGCCCTAGGACAGGGAACTACGAGCAGTACTTC.

The table lists this clonotype with a few counts. The chain links TRBV29-1 to TRBJ1-5; D uncertain. The CDR3 has 14 amino acids. In germline, CDR1 is SQVTM, CDR2 ANQGSEA. V lost 3 bases to trimming and J lost 0 bases, with 9 bases between them. The CDR3 protein is CSVEDRDSNQPQHF. Written as DNA, the CDR3 is TGCAGCGTTGAGGACCGGGATAGCAATCAGCCCCAGCATTTT.

V is TRBV29-1 and J is TRBJ2-3, with D maybe TRBD1 (5 bases). Germline values: CDR1 SQVTM, CDR2 ANQGSEA. The CDR3 is 15 residues long. Trimming stripped 0 bases from V and 3 bases from J, with 13 bases between. DNA of the CDR3: TGCAGCGTTGAAGATCCCAGGGTTGGAACAGATACGCAGTATTTT. Translating it yields CSVEDPRVGTDTQYF.

V usage is TRBV4-1 and J usage is TRBJ2-1, with D unresolved. Germline V CDR1 and CDR2: MGHRA, YSYEKL. V lost 0 bases, J lost 9 bases, and 3 bases lay in between. This CDR3 spans 11 amino acids. The DNA of the CDR3 is TGCGCCAGCAGCCAAGACAGTGAGCAGTTCTTC. Protein sequence: CASSQDSEQFF.

The chain uses TRBV6-1 and TRBJ2-1; no firm D call. The CDR3 is 12 amino acids. Germline CDR1 and CDR2: MNHNS and SASEGT. V lost 2 bases to trimming and J lost 8 bases, with 7 bases between them. The CDR3 here is CASSEYLHEQFF. CDR3 DNA sequence: TGTGCCAGCAGTGAATATCTCCATGAGCAGTTCTTC.